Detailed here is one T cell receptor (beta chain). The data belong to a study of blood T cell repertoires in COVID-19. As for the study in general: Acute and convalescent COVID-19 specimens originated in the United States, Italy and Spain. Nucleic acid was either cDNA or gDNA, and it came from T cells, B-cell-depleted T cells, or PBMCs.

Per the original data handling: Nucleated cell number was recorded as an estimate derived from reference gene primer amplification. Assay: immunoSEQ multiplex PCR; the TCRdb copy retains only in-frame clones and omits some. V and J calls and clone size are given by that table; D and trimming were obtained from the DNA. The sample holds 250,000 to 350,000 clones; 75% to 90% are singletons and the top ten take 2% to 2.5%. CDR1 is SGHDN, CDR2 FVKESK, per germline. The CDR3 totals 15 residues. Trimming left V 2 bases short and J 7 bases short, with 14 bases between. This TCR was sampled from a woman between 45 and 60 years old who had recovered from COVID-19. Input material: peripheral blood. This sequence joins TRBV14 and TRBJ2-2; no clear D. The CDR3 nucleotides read TGTGCCAGCAGCCAAAACCCCCCCCGCGTCGGGGAGCTGTTTTTT. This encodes CASSQNPPRVGELFF. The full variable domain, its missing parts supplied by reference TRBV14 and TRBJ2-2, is EAGVTQFPSHSVIEKGQTVTLRCDPISGHDNLYWYRRVMGKEIKFLLHFVKESKQDESGMPNNRFLAERTGGTYSTLKVQPAELEDSGVYFCASSQNPPRVGELFFGEGSRLTVL.